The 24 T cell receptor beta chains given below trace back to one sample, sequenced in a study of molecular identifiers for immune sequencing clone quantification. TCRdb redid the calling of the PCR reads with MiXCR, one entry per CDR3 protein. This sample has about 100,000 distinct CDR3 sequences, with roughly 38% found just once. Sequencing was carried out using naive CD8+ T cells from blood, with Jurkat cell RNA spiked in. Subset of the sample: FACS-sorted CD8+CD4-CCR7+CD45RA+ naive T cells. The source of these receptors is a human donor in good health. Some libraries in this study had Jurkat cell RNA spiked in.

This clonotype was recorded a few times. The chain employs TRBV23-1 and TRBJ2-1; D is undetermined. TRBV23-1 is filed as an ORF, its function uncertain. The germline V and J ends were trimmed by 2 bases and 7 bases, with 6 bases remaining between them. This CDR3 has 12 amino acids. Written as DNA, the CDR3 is TGCGCCAGCAGTCAAGTTAGGAATGAGCAGTTCTTC. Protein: CASSQVRNEQFF.

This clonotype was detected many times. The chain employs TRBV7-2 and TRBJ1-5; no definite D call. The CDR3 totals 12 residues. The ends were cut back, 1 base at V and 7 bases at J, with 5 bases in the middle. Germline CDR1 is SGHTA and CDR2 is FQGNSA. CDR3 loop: CASSLGLQPQHF. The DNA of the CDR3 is TGTGCCAGCAGCTTAGGTTTGCAGCCCCAGCATTTT.

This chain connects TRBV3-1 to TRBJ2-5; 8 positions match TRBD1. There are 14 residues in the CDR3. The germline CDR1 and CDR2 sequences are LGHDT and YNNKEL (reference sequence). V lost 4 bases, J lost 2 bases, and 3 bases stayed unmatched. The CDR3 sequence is CASSRGTGQETQYF. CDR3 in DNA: TGTGCCAGCAGCCGGGGGACAGGTCAAGAGACCCAGTACTTC.

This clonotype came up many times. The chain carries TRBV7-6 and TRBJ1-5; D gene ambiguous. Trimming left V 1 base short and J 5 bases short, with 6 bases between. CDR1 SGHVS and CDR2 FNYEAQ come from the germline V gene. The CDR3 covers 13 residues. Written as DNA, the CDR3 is TGTGCCAGCAGCTTAGGTGGGGATCAGCCCCAGCATTTT. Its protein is CASSLGGDQPQHF.

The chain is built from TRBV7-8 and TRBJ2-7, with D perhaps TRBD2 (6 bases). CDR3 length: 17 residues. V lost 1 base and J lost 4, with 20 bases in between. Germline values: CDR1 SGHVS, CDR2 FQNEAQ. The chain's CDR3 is CASSLVYPGLHPYEQYF. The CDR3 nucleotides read TGTGCCAGCAGCTTAGTTTATCCGGGACTTCACCCGTACGAGCAGTACTTC. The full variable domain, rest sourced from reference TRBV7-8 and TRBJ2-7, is GAGVSQSPRYKVAKRGQDVALRCDPISGHVSLFWYQQALGQGPEFLTYFQNEAQLDKSGLPSDRFFAERPEGSVSTLKIQRTQQEDSAVYLCASSLVYPGLHPYEQYFGPGTRLTVT.

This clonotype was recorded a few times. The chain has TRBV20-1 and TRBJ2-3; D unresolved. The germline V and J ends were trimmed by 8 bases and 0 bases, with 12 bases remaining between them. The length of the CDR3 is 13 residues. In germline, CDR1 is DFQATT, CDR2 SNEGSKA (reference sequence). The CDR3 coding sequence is TGCAGTAAGGCCTCATCTAGCACAGATACGCAGTATTTT. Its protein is CSKASSSTDTQYF.

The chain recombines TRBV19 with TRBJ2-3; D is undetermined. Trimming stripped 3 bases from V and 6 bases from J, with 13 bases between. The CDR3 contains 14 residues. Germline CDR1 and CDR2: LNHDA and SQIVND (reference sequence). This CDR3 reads CASSMDQEWDTQYF. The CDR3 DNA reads TGTGCCAGTAGTATGGATCAGGAGTGGGATACGCAGTATTTT.

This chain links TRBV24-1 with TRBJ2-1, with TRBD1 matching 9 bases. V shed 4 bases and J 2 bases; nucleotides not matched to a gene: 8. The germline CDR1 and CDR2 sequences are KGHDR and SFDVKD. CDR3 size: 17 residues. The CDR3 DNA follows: TGTGCCACCAGTGACCCAAACGGGACAGGGACCTACAATGAGCAGTTCTTC. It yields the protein CATSDPNGTGTYNEQFF.

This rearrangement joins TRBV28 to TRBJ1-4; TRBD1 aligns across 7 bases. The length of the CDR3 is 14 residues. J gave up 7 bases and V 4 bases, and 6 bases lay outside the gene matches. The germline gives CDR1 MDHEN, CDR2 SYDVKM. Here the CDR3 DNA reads TGTGCCAGCAGTTCCCGACAGGGTGGTGAAAAACTGTTTTTT. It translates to CASSSRQGGEKLFF.

The CDR3 nucleotides are TGTGCCAGCAGTCCGGGACTAGCGGGAGGAGTCTACGAGCAGTACTTC. Its protein is CASSPGLAGGVYEQYF. The V and J genes are TRBV28 and TRBJ2-7; 15 nucleotides align to TRBD2. The CDR3 loop spans 16 amino acids. V trimming: 5 bases; J trimming: 3 bases; junction bases outside the gene matches: 5. The germline gives CDR1 MDHEN, CDR2 SYDVKM. The whole variable domain, filled in from reference TRBV28 and TRBJ2-7, reads DVKVTQSSRYLVKRTGEKVFLECVQDMDHENMFWYRQDPGLGLRLIYFSYDVKMKEKGDIPEGYSVSREKKERFSLILESASTNQTSMYLCASSPGLAGGVYEQYFGPGTRLTVT.

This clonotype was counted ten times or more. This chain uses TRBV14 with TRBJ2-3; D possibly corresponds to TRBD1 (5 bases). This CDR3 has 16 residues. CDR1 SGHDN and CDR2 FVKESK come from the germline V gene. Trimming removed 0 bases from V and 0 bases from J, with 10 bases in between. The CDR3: CASSQESQGSTDTQYF. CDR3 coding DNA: TGTGCCAGCAGCCAAGAGTCGCAGGGAAGCACAGATACGCAGTATTTT.

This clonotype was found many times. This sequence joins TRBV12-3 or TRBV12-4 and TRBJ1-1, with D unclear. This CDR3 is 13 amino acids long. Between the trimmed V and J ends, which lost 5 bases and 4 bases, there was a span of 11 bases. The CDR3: CASSQYISTEAFF. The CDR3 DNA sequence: TGTGCCAGCAGTCAGTACATATCCACTGAAGCTTTCTTT.

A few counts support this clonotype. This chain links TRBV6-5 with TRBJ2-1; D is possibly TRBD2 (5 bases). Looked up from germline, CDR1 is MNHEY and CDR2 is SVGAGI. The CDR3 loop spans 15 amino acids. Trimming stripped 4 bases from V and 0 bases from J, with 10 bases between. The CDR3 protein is CASSLQRSSYNEQFF. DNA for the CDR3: TGTGCCAGCAGTTTACAGCGGAGCTCCTACAATGAGCAGTTCTTC.

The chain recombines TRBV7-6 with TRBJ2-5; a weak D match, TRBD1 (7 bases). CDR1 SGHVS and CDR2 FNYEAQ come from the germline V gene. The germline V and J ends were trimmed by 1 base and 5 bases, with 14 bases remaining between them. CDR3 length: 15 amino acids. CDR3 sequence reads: CASSLESAGGETQYF. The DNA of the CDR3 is TGTGCCAGCAGCTTAGAGTCGGCAGGGGGGGAGACCCAGTACTTC.

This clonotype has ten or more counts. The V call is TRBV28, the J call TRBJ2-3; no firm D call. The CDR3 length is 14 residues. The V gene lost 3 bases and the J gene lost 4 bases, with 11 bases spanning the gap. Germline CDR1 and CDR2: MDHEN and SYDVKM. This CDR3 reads CASSFISSPDTQYF. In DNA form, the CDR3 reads TGTGCCAGCAGTTTTATCTCTAGTCCAGATACGCAGTATTTT.

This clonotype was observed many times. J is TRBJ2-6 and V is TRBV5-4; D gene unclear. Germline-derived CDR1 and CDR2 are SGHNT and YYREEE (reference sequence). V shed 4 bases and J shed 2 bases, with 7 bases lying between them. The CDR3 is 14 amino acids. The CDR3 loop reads CASSPRPGANVLTF. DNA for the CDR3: TGTGCCAGCAGCCCACGGCCTGGGGCCAACGTCCTGACTTTC. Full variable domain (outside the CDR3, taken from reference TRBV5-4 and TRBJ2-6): ETGVTQSPTHLIKTRGQQVTLRCSSQSGHNTVSWYQQALGQGPQFIFQYYREEENGRGNFPPRFSGLQFPNYSSELNVNALELDDSALYLCASSPRPGANVLTFGAGSRLTVL.

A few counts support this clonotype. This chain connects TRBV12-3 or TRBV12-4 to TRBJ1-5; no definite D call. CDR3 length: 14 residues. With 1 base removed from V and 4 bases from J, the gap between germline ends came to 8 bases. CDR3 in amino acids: CASSLGPTNQPQHF. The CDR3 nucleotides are TGTGCCAGCAGTTTAGGTCCGACTAATCAGCCCCAGCATTTT.

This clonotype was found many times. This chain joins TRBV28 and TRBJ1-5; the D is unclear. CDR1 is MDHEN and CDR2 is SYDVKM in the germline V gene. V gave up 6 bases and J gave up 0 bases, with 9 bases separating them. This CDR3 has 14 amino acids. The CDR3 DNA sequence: TGTGCCAGCAGGGAAAGTTATAGCAATCAGCCCCAGCATTTT. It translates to CASRESYSNQPQHF.

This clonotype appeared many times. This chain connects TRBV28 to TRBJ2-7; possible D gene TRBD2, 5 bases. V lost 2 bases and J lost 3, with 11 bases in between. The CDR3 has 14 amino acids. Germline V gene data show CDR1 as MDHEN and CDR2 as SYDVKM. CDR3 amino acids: CASSLEDGLYEQYF. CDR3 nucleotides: TGTGCCAGCAGTTTAGAGGACGGACTCTACGAGCAGTACTTC.

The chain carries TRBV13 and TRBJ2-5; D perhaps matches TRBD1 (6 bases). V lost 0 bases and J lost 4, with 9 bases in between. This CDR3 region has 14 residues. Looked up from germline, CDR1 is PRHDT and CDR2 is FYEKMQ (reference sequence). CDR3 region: CASSLGGQLETQYF. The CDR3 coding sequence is TGTGCCAGCAGCTTAGGAGGACAGCTAGAGACCCAGTACTTC.

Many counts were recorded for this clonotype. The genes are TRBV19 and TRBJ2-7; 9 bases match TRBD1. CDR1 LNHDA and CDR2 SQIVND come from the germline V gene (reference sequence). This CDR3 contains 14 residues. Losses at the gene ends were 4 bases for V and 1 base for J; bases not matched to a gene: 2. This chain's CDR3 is CASSTGTGSYEQYF. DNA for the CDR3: TGTGCCAGTAGTACCGGGACAGGGTCCTACGAGCAGTACTTC. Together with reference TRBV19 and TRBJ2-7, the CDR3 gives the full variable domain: DGGITQSPKYLFRKEGQNVTLSCEQNLNHDAMYWYRQDPGQGLRLIYYSQIVNDFQKGDIAEGYSVSREKKESFPLTVTSAQKNPTAFYLCASSTGTGSYEQYFGPGTRLTVT.

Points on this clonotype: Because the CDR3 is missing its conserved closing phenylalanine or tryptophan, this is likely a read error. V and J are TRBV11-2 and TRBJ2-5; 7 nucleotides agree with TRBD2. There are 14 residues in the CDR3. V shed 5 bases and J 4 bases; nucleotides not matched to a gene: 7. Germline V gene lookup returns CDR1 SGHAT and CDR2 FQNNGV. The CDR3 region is CASSHTSVIETQYY. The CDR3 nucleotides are TGTGCCAGCAGCCACACTAGCGTAATAGAGACCCAGTACTAC.

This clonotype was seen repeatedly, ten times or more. CDR3 sequence: CAIMGATDTQYF. The CDR3 region has the DNA TGTGCCATCATGGGGGCCACAGATACGCAGTATTTT. The rearrangement uses TRBV10-3 and TRBJ2-3; D may be TRBD1 (6 bases). Trimming pared 7 bases from V and 2 bases from J, leaving 7 bases between. The CDR3 has 12 residues. Germline V lookup: CDR1 ENHRY, CDR2 SYGVKD.

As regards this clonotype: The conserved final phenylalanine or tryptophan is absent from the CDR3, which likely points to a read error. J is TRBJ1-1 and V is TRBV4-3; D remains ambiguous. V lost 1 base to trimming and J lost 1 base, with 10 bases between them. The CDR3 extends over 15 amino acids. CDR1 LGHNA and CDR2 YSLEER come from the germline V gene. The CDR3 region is CASSQGHQPNTEAFI. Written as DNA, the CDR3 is TGCGCCAGCAGCCAAGGACATCAGCCGAACACTGAAGCTTTCATT.